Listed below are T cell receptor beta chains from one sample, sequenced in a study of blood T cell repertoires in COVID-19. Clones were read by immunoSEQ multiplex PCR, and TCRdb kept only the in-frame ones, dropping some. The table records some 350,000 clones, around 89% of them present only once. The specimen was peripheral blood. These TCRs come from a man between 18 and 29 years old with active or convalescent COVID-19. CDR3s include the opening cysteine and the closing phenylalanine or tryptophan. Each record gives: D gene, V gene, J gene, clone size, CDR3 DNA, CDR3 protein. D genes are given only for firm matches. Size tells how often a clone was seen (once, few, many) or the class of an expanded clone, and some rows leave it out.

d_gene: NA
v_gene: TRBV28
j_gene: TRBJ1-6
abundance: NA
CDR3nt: TGTGCCAGCAGTTCAACAGGGTGGTCACCCCTCCACTTT
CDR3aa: CASSSTGWSPLHF

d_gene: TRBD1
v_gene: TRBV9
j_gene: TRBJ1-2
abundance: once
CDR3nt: TGTGCCAGCAGCCCCCGACAGGGGGTCAGATCTAACTATGGCTACACCTTC
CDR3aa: CASSPRQGVRSNYGYTF

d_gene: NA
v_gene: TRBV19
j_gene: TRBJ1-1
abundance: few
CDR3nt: TGTGCCAGTAGTCCTAGGCTGAACACTGAAGCTTTCTTT
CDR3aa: CASSPRLNTEAFF

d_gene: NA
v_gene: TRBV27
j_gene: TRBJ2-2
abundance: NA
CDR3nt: TGTGCCAGCAGTCAAAACACCGGGGAGCTGTTTTTT
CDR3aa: CASSQNTGELFF

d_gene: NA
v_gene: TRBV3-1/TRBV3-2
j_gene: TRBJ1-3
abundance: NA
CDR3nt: TGTGCCAGCAGCCAAGGAGCCTCTGGAAACACCATATATTTT
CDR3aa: CASSQGASGNTIYF

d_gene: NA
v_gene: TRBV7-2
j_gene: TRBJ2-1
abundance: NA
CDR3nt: TGTGCCAGCAGCACCCCATTAGGGGCCTACAATGAGCAGTTCTTC
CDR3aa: CASSTPLGAYNEQFF

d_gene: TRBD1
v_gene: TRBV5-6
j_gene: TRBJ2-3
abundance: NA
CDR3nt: TGTGCCAGCATCTCAGACAGGGGAGATACGCAGTATTTT
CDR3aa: CASISDRGDTQYF

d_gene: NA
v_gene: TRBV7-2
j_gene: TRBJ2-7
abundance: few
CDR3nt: TGTGCCAGCAGCTTACAGGAGGGCCGGTACGAGCAGTACTTC
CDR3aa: CASSLQEGRYEQYF

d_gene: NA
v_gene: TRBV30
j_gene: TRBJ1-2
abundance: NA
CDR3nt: TGTGCCGGAACCCCAGGCCCCAGGGCTGGCTACACCTTC
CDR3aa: CAGTPGPRAGYTF

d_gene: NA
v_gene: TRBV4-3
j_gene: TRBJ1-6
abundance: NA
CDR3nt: TGCGCCAGCAGCCAAGATCAGGGTTATAATTCACCCCTCCACTTT
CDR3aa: CASSQDQGYNSPLHF

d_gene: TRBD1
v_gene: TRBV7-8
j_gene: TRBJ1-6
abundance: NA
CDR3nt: TGTGCCAGCAGCTCATTAACCAACAGGGGTAGTTCACCCCTCCACTTT
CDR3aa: CASSSLTNRGSSPLHF

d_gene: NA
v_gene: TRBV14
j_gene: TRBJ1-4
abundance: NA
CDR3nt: TGTGCCAGCAGCGTACAAGGAGGGAGTGAAAAACTGTTTTTT
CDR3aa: CASSVQGGSEKLFF

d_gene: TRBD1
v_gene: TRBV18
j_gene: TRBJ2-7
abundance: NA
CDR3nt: TGTGCCAGCTCAGGTACAGGGGGAATCTACGAGCAGTACTTC
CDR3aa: CASSGTGGIYEQYF

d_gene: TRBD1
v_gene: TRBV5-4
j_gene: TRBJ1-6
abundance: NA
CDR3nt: TGTGCCAGCAGCTTCGTGGGACAGGTCGCTTCACCCCTCCACTTT
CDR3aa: CASSFVGQVASPLHF

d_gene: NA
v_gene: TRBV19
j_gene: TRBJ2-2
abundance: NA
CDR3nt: TGTGCCAGTAGTATAGGGACTACCTACACCGGGGAGCTGTTTTTT
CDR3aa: CASSIGTTYTGELFF

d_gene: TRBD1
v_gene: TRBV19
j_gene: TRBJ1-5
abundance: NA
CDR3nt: TGTGCCAGTAGTATAGATCCCCGACAGGGGGCTGGTCAGCCCCAGCATTTT
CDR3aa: CASSIDPRQGAGQPQHF

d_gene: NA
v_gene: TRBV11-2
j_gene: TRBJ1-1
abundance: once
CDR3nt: TGTGCCAGCAGCTTAGACGGGGGGACGTACACTGAAGCTTTCTTT
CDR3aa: CASSLDGGTYTEAFF

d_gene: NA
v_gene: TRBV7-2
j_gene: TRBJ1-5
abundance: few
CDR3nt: TGTGCCAGCAGCTTAGGAAGGGGTAGTCAGCCCCAGCATTTT
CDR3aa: CASSLGRGSQPQHF

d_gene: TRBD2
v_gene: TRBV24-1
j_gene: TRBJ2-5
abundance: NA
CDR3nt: TGTGCCACCAGTGAGGGCCCGACTAGCGGGAGGGCGGAGACCCAGTACTTC
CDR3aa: CATSEGPTSGRAETQYF

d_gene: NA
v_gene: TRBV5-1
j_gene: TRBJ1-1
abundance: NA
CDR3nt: TGCGCCAGCGGGGGGACGGGCACTGAAGCTTTCTTT
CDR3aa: CASGGTGTEAFF

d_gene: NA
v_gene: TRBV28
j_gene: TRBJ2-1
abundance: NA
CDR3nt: TGTGCCAGCAGTTTAGTCTTAGCGGAGTACAATGAGCAGTTCTTC
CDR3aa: CASSLVLAEYNEQFF

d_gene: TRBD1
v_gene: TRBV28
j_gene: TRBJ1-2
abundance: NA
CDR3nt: TGTGCCAGCAGGACCGGGACAGGATTATATCTTTATGGCTACACCTTC
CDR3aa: CASRTGTGLYLYGYTF

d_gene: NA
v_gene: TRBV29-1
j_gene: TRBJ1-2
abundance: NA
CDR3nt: TGCAGCGTTACCGTCGGGGAGATCAACTATGGCTACACCTTC
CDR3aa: CSVTVGEINYGYTF

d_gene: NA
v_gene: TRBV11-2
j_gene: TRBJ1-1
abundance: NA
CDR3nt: TGTGCCAGCAGCTTATCGTTGAACACTGAAGCTTTCTTT
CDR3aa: CASSLSLNTEAFF

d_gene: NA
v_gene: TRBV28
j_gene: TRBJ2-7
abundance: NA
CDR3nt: TGTGCCAGCGGCCCGAATTCAGAGCAGTACTTC
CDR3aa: CASGPNSEQYF

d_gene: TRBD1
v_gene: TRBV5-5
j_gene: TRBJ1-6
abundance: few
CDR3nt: TGTGCCAGCAGCGGGGGACAGGGGAGCAATTCACCCCTCCACTTT
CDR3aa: CASSGGQGSNSPLHF

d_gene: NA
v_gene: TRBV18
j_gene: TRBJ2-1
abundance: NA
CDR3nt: TGTGCCAGCTCACCACTCAGCCAACGGGATGAGCAGTTCTTC
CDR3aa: CASSPLSQRDEQFF

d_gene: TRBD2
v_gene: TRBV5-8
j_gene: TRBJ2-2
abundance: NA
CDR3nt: TGTGCCAGCAGCTATGGACTAGCGGCCGAAATCGGGGAGCTGTTTTTT
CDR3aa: CASSYGLAAEIGELFF

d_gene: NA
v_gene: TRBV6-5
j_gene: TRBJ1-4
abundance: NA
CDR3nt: TGTGCCAGCAGTTACTCGTCGGGGTCGAGTGAAAAACTGTTTTTT
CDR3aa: CASSYSSGSSEKLFF

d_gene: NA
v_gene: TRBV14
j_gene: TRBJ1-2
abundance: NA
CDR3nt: TGTGCCAGCAGCCAAATCTTCTCGGGGGGTGAGAACTATGGCTACACCTTC
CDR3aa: CASSQIFSGGENYGYTF

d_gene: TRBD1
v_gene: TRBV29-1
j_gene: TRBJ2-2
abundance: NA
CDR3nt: TGCAGCGTGCGACAGGGTCGCGACACCGGGGAGCTGTTTTTT
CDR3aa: CSVRQGRDTGELFF

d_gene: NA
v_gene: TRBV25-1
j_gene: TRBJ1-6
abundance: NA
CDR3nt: TGTGCCAGCCAGAGACAGGTTGCCGGTACACCCCTCCACTTT
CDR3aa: CASQRQVAGTPLHF

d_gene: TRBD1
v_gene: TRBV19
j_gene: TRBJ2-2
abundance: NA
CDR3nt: TGTGCCAGTAGTAGCCCCGGCAGGGGGAATACCGGGGAGCTGTTTTTT
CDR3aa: CASSSPGRGNTGELFF

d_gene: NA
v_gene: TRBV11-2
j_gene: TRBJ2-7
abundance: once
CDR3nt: TGTGCCAGCCGGAGCCGTTACGAGCAGTACTTC
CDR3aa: CASRSRYEQYF

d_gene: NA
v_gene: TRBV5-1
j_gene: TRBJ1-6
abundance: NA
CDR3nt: TGCGCCAGCAGCGGGGAGCTCACGGGGAATTCACCCCTCCACTTT
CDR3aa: CASSGELTGNSPLHF

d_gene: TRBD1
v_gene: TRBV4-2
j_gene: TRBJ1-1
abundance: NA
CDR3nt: TGTGCCAGCAGCCCACCGGGACAGAGTAACACTGAAGCTTTCTTT
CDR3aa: CASSPPGQSNTEAFF

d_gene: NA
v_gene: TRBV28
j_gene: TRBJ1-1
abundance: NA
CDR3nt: TGTGCCAGCAGCCCGAGCATGAACACTGAAGCTTTCTTT
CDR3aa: CASSPSMNTEAFF

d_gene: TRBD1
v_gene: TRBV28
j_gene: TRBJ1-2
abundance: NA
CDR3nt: TGTGCCAGCAGGCTTGGGACAGGGGTTGGAGGCTACACCTTC
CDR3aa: CASRLGTGVGGYTF

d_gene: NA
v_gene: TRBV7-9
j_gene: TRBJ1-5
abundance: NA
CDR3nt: TGTGCCAGCAGCTTAGACAGTAGCAATCAGCCCCAGCATTTT
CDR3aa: CASSLDSSNQPQHF

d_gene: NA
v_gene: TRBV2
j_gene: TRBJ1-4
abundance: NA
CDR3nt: TGTGCCAGCAGTGAAGCGGGAGCGGGGGGCGGGATAGGAAAACTGTTTTTT
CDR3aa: CASSEAGAGGGIGKLFF

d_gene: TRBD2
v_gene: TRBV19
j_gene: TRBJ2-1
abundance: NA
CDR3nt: TGTGCCAGTAGTATAAAGACTTCGGCTAGCGGGACCAATGAGCAGTTCTTC
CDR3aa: CASSIKTSASGTNEQFF

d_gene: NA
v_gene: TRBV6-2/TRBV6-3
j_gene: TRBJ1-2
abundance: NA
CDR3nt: TGTGCCAGCAGTTACACTTCCGATAACTATGGCTACACCTTC
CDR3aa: CASSYTSDNYGYTF

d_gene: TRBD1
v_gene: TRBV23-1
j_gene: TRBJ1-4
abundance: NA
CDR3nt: TGCGCCAGCAGTCAATCGGACAGGGGACGAACTAATGAAAAACTGTTTTTT
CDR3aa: CASSQSDRGRTNEKLFF